What follows are 26 T cell receptor beta chains derived from one specimen sequenced in a study of blood T cell repertoires in COVID-19. Libraries were prepared by immunoSEQ multiplex PCR; TCRdb keeps only in-frame clonotypes and omits some of them. This table holds 150,000 to 200,000 clones, about 77% found once. The sequenced material came from PBMCs or T cells enriched from blood (not recorded which). The receptors originated from a woman aged 45-60 years with acute COVID-19.

The V and J genes are TRBV7-9 and TRBJ1-5, with 7 positions matching TRBD1. Germline V gives CDR1 SEHNR, CDR2 FQNEAQ (reference sequence). V gave up 5 bases and J gave up 2 bases; unmatched junction bases: 3. The CDR3 runs to 14 residues. CDR3 amino acids: CASSPGGGNQPQHF. The CDR3 DNA sequence: TGTGCCAGCAGCCCAGGGGGAGGCAATCAGCCCCAGCATTTT.

This chain joins TRBV6-5 and TRBJ2-2, with TRBD1 identical over 10 bases. The length of the CDR3 is 14 residues. With V trimmed by 6 bases and J by 6 bases, 4 bases remained unmatched. Germline CDR1 and CDR2: MNHEY and SVGAGI. CDR3 bases: TGTGCCAGCAGCCTGACAGGGGGCCCCGGGGAGCTGTTTTTT. Protein sequence: CASSLTGGPGELFF.

This clone was seen a few times. The chain uses TRBV10-3 and TRBJ1-2, with TRBD1 matching over 7 bases. Losses at the gene ends were 2 bases for V and 8 bases for J; bases not matched to a gene: 11. This CDR3 is 15 amino acids long. Germline V gene data show CDR1 as ENHRY and CDR2 as SYGVKD. The CDR3 loop is CAISEAKGVTGGYTF. CDR3 nucleotides: TGTGCCATCAGTGAGGCCAAAGGGGTGACAGGGGGCTACACCTTC.

The chain combines TRBV7-9 with TRBJ1-2; 9 bases match TRBD1. Trimming at V came to 1 base and at J to 0 bases, leaving 3 bases not matched to a gene. The germline V gene has CDR1 SEHNR and CDR2 FQNEAQ (reference sequence). The CDR3 extends over 16 amino acids. CDR3 nucleotides: TGTGCCAGCAGCTTAGGCGGGACAGGGACTAACTATGGCTACACCTTC. Its protein product is CASSLGGTGTNYGYTF.

The rearrangement links TRBV11-2 to TRBJ1-4; 8 bases align to TRBD1. The germline V gene encodes CDR1 SGHAT and CDR2 FQNNGV. V shed 5 bases and J 6 bases; nucleotides not matched to a gene: 5. The CDR3 length is 14 residues. The CDR3 here is CASSIDRGYEKLFF. The CDR3 bases are TGTGCCAGCAGCATCGACAGGGGATATGAAAAACTGTTTTTT.

This clone was seen more than once but under ten times. The V gene is TRBV25-1, the J gene TRBJ1-2; 7 positions agree with TRBD1. Germline V gene sequence: CDR1 MGHDK, CDR2 SYGVNS. The J segment lost 1 base and the V segment lost 0 bases, leaving 5 bases of the junction unmatched. The CDR3 extends over 16 amino acids. Here the CDR3 reads CASSEYVAGGNYGYTF. CDR3 DNA: TGTGCCAGCAGTGAATATGTGGCAGGGGGTAACTATGGCTACACCTTC.

The chain combines TRBV5-1 with TRBJ1-6; D is possibly TRBD1 (5 bases). The V end was cut by 0 bases, the J end by 6 bases, with 10 bases between. The CDR3 length is 15 residues. Germline lookup yields CDR1 SGHRS and CDR2 YFSETQ. Written as DNA, the CDR3 is TGCGCCAGCAGCTTGGCGCCTGGGGCTAATTCACCCCTCCACTTT. Its protein product is CASSLAPGANSPLHF.

This chain links TRBV6-5 with TRBJ2-7; D is unresolved. Germline values: CDR1 MNHEY, CDR2 SVGAGI. The CDR3 has 14 amino acids. Deletions cut 2 bases from V and 0 bases from J, with 8 bases between. The DNA for the CDR3 is TGTGCCAGCAGTTACGGCCCAGGCTCCTACGAGCAGTACGTC. It encodes CASSYGPGSYEQYV.

The chain uses TRBV19 and TRBJ2-5; 9 bases line up with TRBD1. This CDR3 is built from 13 residues. V was clipped by 7 bases and J by 5 bases; unmatched bases: 5. The germline CDR1 and CDR2 sequences are LNHDA and SQIVND (reference sequence). The CDR3 protein is CASTRTGAETQYF. Here the CDR3 DNA reads TGTGCCAGTACCAGGACAGGGGCGGAGACCCAGTACTTC.

The V and J genes are TRBV10-3 and TRBJ1-6; 8 bases align to TRBD1. CDR1 and CDR2 (germline): ENHRY, SYGVKD. V was clipped by 6 bases and J by 6 bases; unmatched bases: 1. CDR3 size: 13 residues. CDR3 sequence (DNA): TGTGCCATCAGGCAGGGGGCTAATTCACCCCTCCACTTT. This sequence encodes CAIRQGANSPLHF.

This clone has just one count. The chain recombines TRBV6-5 with TRBJ1-5; a possible D gene is TRBD1 (5 bases). The V gene's germline CDR1 is MNHEY and CDR2 SVGAGI. V lost 6 bases to trimming and J lost 7 bases, with 13 bases between them. The CDR3 covers 13 residues. In DNA form, the CDR3 reads TGTGCCAGCAGCCTTCCCGGGGGGCAGCCCCAGCATTTT. It specifies CASSLPGGQPQHF.

The rearrangement links TRBV3-1 (or the pseudogene TRBV3-2) to TRBJ1-4, with 9 positions matching TRBD1. The J segment lost 7 bases and the V segment lost 4 bases, leaving 4 bases of the junction unmatched. The germline gives CDR1 LGHDT, CDR2 YNNKEL (reference sequence). CDR3 length: 14 residues. CDR3 region: CASSRDRDGEKLFF. CDR3 in DNA: TGTGCCAGCAGCCGGGACAGGGACGGTGAAAAACTGTTTTTT.

The V gene is TRBV11-2, the J gene TRBJ2-1; 10 nucleotides align to TRBD2. CDR1 is SGHAT, CDR2 FQNNGV, per germline. V lost 6 bases and J lost 5; bases outside the gene matches: 4. The CDR3 runs to 14 residues. The CDR3 nucleotides are TGTGCCAGCAGGCTAGCGGGGGCCCACAATGAGCAGTTCTTC. Translation gives CASRLAGAHNEQFF.

Notes on this clone: The junction departs from germline at one end; a sequencing error may be responsible. This chain connects TRBV19 to TRBJ2-3, with 7 positions matching TRBD1. The CDR3 covers 16 residues. Germline CDR1 and CDR2: LNHDA and SQIVND (reference sequence). Here the CDR3 reads CASSVEGQLSTDTQYF. The CDR3 region has the DNA TGTGCCAGTAGTGTAGAGGGACAGCTTTCCACAGATACGCAGTATTTT. The complete variable domain, with remaining parts taken from reference TRBV19 and TRBJ2-3, reads DGGITQSPKYLFRKEGQNVTLSCEQNLNHDAMYWYRQDPGQGLRLIYYSQIVNDFQKGDIAEGYSVSREKKESFPLTVTSAQKNPTAFYLCASSVEGQLSTDTQYFGPGTRLTVL.

The rearrangement uses TRBV6-5 and TRBJ1-2, with D unresolved. This CDR3 is built from 12 residues. Trimming stripped 7 bases from V and 5 bases from J, with 11 bases between. CDR1 is MNHEY and CDR2 is SVGAGI in the germline V gene. CDR3 nucleotide sequence: TGTGCCAGCACCTCAGATACATATGGCTACACCTTC. As protein: CASTSDTYGYTF.

This clone was seen a handful of times. The chain joins TRBV24-1 to TRBJ2-2; TRBD1 agrees at 9 bases. The CDR3 extends over 16 amino acids. J was trimmed by 7 bases and V by 3 bases; bases with no gene match: 8. The germline V gene encodes CDR1 KGHDR and CDR2 SFDVKD. The chain's CDR3 is CATSDPYRGQGGELFF. CDR3 in DNA: TGTGCCACCAGTGATCCGTACAGGGGGCAAGGCGGGGAGCTGTTTTTT.

The chain employs TRBV27 and TRBJ1-2; 10 bases agree with TRBD1. With 1 base clipped from V and 8 bases from J, the junction kept 4 bases outside the gene matches. Germline CDR1 reads MNHEY; CDR2 reads SMNVEV (reference sequence). This CDR3 has 14 residues. CDR3 protein: CASSLWPGQGGYTF. The CDR3 region has the DNA TGTGCCAGCAGTTTATGGCCGGGACAGGGGGGCTACACCTTC.

This chain joins TRBV20-1 and TRBJ2-3; 8 nucleotides agree with TRBD2. This CDR3 has 15 residues. CDR1 DFQATT and CDR2 SNEGSKA come from the germline V gene (reference sequence). V was clipped by 3 bases and J by 2 bases; unmatched bases: 7. Here the CDR3 reads CSASNGGASTDTQYF. CDR3 DNA: TGCAGTGCTAGTAACGGGGGGGCCTCCACAGATACGCAGTATTTT.

This CDR3 reads CASSDPSDSSYEQYV. As DNA, the CDR3 is TGTGCCAGCAGTGACCCCTCGGACAGCTCCTACGAGCAGTACGTC. The chain links TRBV6-4 to TRBJ2-7; maybe TRBD1 (6 bases). The CDR3 runs 15 residues. Deletions cut 2 bases from V and 0 bases from J, with 11 bases between. CDR1 MRHNA and CDR2 SNTAGT come from the germline V gene.

V is TRBV19 and J is TRBJ1-5; 11 nucleotides line up with TRBD1. In germline, CDR1 is LNHDA, CDR2 SQIVND (reference sequence). V shed 9 bases, J shed 5 bases, and the junction held 6 bases outside the gene matches. The CDR3 is 14 amino acids. CDR3 residues: CASGDRGKHQPQHF. CDR3 coding DNA: TGTGCCAGCGGGGACAGGGGGAAACATCAGCCCCAGCATTTT.

The chain links TRBV28 to TRBJ1-3, with 7 nucleotides matching TRBD1. In germline, CDR1 is MDHEN, CDR2 SYDVKM. The CDR3 length is 16 residues. The trim removed 6 bases at V and 0 bases at J, leaving 8 bases unmatched. DNA of the CDR3: TGTGCCAGCAGCCCAGGGGGTGCCTACTCTGGAAACACCATATATTTT. This gives the protein CASSPGGAYSGNTIYF.

This clone was detected once. V gene TRBV5-4 combines with J gene TRBJ2-3, with D tentatively TRBD2 (6 bases). Germline V gene lookup returns CDR1 SGHNT and CDR2 YYREEE (reference sequence). The V and J ends lost 6 bases and 1 base respectively, with 18 bases between them. The CDR3 is 16 residues long. The CDR3 spells CASTSRRLERTDTQYF. The DNA of the CDR3 is TGTGCCAGCACCTCCCGGAGACTAGAGCGCACAGATACGCAGTATTTT.

The chain couples TRBV6-4 to TRBJ1-6; 7 bases fit TRBD1. Germline V gene sequence: CDR1 MRHNA, CDR2 SNTAGT. V lost 3 bases to trimming and J lost 4 bases; unmatched junction nucleotides: 6. This CDR3 spans 16 amino acids. CDR3 residues: CASSEEQGFYNSPLHF. The CDR3 coding sequence is TGTGCCAGCAGTGAGGAACAGGGGTTTTATAATTCACCCCTCCACTTT.

The rearrangement uses TRBV6-5 and TRBJ2-5; 7 bases map to TRBD1. Germline trimming cut 5 bases from V and 0 bases from J; bases unmatched to any gene: 3. Looked up from germline, CDR1 is MNHEY and CDR2 is SVGAGI. CDR3 length: 14 residues. For the CDR3, the DNA is TGTGCCAGCAGTAAACAGGGGTACCAAGAGACCCAGTACTTC. It translates to CASSKQGYQETQYF.

The chain uses TRBV5-6 and TRBJ1-5; perhaps TRBD1 as D (6 bases). The CDR3 has 17 residues. V dropped 4 bases and J dropped 6 bases, with 23 bases sitting between them. CDR1 is SGHDT, CDR2 YYEEEE, per germline. CDR3 in DNA: TGTGCCAGCAGCCTGGGGAGCGGGGGGCGCGTCGTTCAGCCCCAGCATTTT. Protein: CASSLGSGGRVVQPQHF.

This chain joins TRBV5-1 and TRBJ1-6; D is possibly TRBD1 (5 bases). This CDR3 region has 16 residues. The germline gives CDR1 SGHRS, CDR2 YFSETQ. Trimming shortened V by 0 bases and J by 9 bases, and 16 bases separated the two germline ends. The CDR3 DNA is TGCGCCAGCAGCTTGGCCCGGGGGAAGTCTGGTTCACCCCTCCACTTT. Amino acids: CASSLARGKSGSPLHF.